This section outlines one TCR beta chain sequence together with its context. The table lists this clonotype with a few counts. What antigen it recognizes has not been identified. No much larger clone is present one base from it, and per-base qualities are unavailable. The data stem from a study of T-cell reconstitution after alpha-beta-depleted transplantation in children (dated by TCRdb to about 2016). Background for the entire study: T-cell immune reconstitution after TCRalphabeta/CD19-depleted allogeneic hematopoietic cell transplantation in children was quantitatively tracked in the study by means of TCR repertoire profiling.

The treatment or condition label, read with the paper, signifies: allogeneic hematopoietic cell transplantation with graft depleted of TCRalphabeta T cells and CD19 B cells. Transplant recipients were children who received TCRalphabeta/CD19-depleted allogeneic hematopoietic cell grafts. V is pared back by 4 bases and J by 1 base, with 14 bases lying between the germline termini. From a lookup of the germline V gene, CDR1 and CDR2 are SGHRS and YFSETQ. From the cysteine up to the phenylalanine, the CDR3 has a length of 15 residues. The only DNA kept is the CDR3, 45 bases in frame from the first base. The paper as a whole reports these results and caveats: The apparently early alphabetaT-cell count recovery about two months after transplant was reportedly dependent on only several hundred rapidly expanded clones derived from non-depleted graft cells. The high TCRbeta diversity at day 60 in some patients was ascribed to recipient T cells and intrathymic progenitors that had survived conditioning. Hyperexpanded clone frequencies declined over subsequent months; after one year, T-cell counts and TCRbeta diversity were mostly attributed to newly produced T cells.

Libraries were built with PCR. Sequencing was carried out with an Illumina HiSeq 2500. Molecular barcoding was employed in the preparation of TCR libraries, with unique molecular identifiers being used to normalize TCRbeta repertoire quantification. The public reads were reanalyzed by TCRdb: fastp trimming at Q25, MiXCR alignment, in-frame beta chains only. Here each entry gathers all rows of one CDR3 protein and keeps the most common genes and DNA. This sample comprises approximately 500,000 distinct CDR3 sequences, 27% of them detected only once. The ten largest clones take up 35% to 40% of the sample.

Sequencing was performed on PBMCs, taken before TCRalphabeta/CD19-depleted stem cell transplant. This clonotype was sampled from a boy in the first two years of life with Wiskott-Aldrich syndrome, due to receive a stem cell transplant. This receptor chain uses TRBV5-1 and TRBJ2-5, with a weak D call of TRBD1 (5 bases match). The CDR3 in this case is CASSAVRQFQETQYF. The DNA reads TGCGCCAGCAGCGCCGTCAGACAGTTCCAAGAGACCCAGTACTTC.